The 2 T cell receptor beta chains given below trace back to one sample, sequenced in a study of T cells in Graves' hyperthyroidism and ophthalmopathy. RNA transcripts yielded amplified TCR beta CDR3 regions. The TCR CDR3 was amplified in a first-round RT-PCR using the HTBI primer set. TCRdb ran MiXCR on the multiplex PCR reads and lists one entry per CDR3 protein. The table lists around 350,000 distinct CDR3 sequences, around 13% of them singletons. Sequencing used blood. The source is a woman in her 30s with Graves' ophthalmopathy.

Remarks on this clonotype: The CDR3 does not end in the conserved phenylalanine or tryptophan, so this is likely a read error. The limits of the CDR3 on the DNA are not certain, so only TCRdb's listed CDR3 is given. V gene TRBV5-1 combines with J gene TRBJ2-1; the table assigns TRBD2, which was not confirmed against the DNA. With termini counted, the CDR3 has 16 amino acids. The germline V gene has CDR1 SGHRS and CDR2 YFSETQ. CDR3 amino acids: CASSLSGITLYNEQSS.

This clonotype has a count of ten or more. The gene calls are TRBV5-1 and TRBJ2-7, with a weak D call TRBD1 (5 bases). Germline loops: CDR1 SGHRS, CDR2 YFSETQ. V was cut by 2 bases and J by 0 bases, with 12 bases left in between. The CDR3 sequence is 15 residues long. The CDR3 coding sequence is TGCGCCAGCAGCTTAGGGGAAGTTAGCTCCTACGAGCAGTACTTC. This sequence encodes CASSLGEVSSYEQYF. The entire variable domain, with the rest obtained from reference TRBV5-1 and TRBJ2-7, is as follows: KAGVTQTPRYLIKTRGQQVTLSCSPISGHRSVSWYQQTPGQGLQFLFEYFSETQRNKGNFPGRFSGRQFSNSRSEMNVSTLELGDSALYLCASSLGEVSSYEQYFGPGTRLTVT.